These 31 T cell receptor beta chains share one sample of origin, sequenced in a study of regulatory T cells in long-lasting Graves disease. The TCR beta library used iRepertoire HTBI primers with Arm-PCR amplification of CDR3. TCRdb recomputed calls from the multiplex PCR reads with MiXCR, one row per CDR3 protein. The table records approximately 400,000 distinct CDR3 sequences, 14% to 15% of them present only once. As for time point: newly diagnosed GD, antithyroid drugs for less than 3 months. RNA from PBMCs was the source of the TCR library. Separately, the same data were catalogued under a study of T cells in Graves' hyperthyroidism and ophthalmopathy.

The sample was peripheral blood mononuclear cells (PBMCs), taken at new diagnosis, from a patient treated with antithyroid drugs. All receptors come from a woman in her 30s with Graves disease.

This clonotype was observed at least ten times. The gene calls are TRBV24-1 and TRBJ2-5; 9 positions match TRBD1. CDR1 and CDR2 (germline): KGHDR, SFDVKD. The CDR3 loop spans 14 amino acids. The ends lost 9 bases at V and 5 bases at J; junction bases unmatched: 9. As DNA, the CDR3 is TGTGCCACCGGGACAGGGCTTTCGGAGGAGACCCAGTACTTC. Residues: CATGTGLSEETQYF.

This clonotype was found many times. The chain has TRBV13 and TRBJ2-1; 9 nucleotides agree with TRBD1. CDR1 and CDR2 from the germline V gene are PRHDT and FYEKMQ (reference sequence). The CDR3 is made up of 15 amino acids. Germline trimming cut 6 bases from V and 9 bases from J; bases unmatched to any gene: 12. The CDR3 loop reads CASSAPGQGWGEQFF. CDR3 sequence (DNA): TGTGCCAGCAGTGCGCCGGGACAGGGATGGGGTGAGCAGTTCTTC.

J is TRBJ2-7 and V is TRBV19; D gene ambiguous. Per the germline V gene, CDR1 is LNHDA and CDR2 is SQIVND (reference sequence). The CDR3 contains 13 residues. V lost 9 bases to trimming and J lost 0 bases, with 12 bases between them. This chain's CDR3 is CASHDGYSYEQYF. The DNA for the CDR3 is TGTGCCAGCCATGACGGATACTCCTACGAGCAGTACTTC.

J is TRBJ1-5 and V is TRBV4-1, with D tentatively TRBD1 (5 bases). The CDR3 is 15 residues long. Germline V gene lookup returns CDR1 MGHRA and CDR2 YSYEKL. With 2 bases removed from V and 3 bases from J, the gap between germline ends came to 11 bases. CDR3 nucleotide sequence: TGCGCCAGCAGCCAATATACCGGGGCCAATCAGCCCCAGCATTTT. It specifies CASSQYTGANQPQHF.

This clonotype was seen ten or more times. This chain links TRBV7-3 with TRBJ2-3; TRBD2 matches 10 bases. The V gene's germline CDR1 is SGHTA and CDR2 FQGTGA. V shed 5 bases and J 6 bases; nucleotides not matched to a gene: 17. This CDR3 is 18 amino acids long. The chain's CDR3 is CASSPSGRASGSQDTQYF. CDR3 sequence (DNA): TGTGCCAGCAGCCCCTCGGGTCGTGCTAGCGGGAGCCAGGATACGCAGTATTTT. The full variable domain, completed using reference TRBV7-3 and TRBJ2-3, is GAGVSQTPSNKVTEKGKYVELRCDPISGHTALYWYRQSLGQGPEFLIYFQGTGAADDSGLPNDRFFAVRPEGSVSTLKIQRTERGDSAVYLCASSPSGRASGSQDTQYFGPGTRLTVL.

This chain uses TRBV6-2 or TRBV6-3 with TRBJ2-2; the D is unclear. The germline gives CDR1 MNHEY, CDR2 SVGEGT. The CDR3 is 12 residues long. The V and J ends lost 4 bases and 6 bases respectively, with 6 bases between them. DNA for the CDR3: TGTGCCAGCAGTTGGGTGTCCGGGGAGCTGTTTTTT. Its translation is CASSWVSGELFF.

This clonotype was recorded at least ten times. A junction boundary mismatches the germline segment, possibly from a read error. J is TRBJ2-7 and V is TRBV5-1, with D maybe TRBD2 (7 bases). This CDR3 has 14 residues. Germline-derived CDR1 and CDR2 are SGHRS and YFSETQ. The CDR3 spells CASSPREGVYEQYF. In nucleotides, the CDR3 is TGTGCCAGCAGCCCGAGGGAGGGGGTCTACGAGCAGTACTTC.

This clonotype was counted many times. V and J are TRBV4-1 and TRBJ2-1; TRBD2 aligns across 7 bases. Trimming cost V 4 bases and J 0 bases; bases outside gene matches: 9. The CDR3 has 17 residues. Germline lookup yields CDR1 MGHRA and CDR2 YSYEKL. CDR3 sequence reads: CASSRWDGRSSYNEQFF. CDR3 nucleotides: TGCGCCAGCAGCCGGTGGGACGGGAGGAGCTCCTACAATGAGCAGTTCTTC.

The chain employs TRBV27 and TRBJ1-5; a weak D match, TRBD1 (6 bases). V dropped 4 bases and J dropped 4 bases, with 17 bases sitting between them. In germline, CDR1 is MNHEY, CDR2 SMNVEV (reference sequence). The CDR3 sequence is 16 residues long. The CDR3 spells CASSSDRQDQNQPQHF. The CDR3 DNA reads TGTGCCAGCAGTTCTGACCGACAGGACCAAAATCAGCCCCAGCATTTT.

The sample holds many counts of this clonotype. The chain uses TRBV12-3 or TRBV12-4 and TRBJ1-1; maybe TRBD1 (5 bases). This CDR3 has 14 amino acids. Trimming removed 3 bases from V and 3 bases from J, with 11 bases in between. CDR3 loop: CASSFDRIDTEAFF. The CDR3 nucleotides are TGTGCCAGCAGTTTCGACAGAATAGACACTGAAGCTTTCTTT.

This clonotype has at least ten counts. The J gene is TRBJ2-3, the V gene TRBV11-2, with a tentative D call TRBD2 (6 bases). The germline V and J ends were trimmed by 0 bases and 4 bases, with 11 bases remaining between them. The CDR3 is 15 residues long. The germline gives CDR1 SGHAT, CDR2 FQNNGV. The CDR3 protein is CASSLDRRGSDTQYF. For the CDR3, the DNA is TGTGCCAGCAGCTTAGATCGGAGGGGATCAGATACGCAGTATTTT.

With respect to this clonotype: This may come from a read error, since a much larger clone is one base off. The chain's CDR3 is CASSADRANEQFF. Here the CDR3 DNA reads TGTGCCAGCAGCGCTGACAGGGCCAATGAGCAGTTCTTC. The V gene is TRBV7-9, the J gene TRBJ2-1; 7 nucleotides line up with TRBD1. Germline trimming cut 5 bases from V and 6 bases from J; bases unmatched to any gene: 4. The CDR3 loop spans 13 amino acids. Germline-derived CDR1 and CDR2 are SEHNR and FQNEAQ (reference sequence).

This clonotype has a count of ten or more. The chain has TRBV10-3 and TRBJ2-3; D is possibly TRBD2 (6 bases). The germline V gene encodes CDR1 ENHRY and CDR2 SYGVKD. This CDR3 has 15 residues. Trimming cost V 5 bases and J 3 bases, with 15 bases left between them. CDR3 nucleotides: TGTGCCATCAGTCGGGACTTCAGTGGGACAGATACGCAGTATTTT. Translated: CAISRDFSGTDTQYF.

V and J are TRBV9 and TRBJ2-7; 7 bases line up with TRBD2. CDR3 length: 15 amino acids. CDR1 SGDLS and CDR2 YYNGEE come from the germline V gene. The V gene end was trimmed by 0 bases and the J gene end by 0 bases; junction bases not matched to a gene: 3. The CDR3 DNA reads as TGTGCCAGCAGCGTAGGGGGAGGGGACTCCTACGAGCAGTACTTC. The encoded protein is CASSVGGGDSYEQYF.

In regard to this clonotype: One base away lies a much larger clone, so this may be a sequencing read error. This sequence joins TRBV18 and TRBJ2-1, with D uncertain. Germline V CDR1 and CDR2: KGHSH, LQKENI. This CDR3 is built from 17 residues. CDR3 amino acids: CVSSPPRRRALYNEQFF. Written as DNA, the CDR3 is TGTGTCAGCTCACCACCGAGGAGAAGGGCGTTGTACAATGAGCAGTTCTTC.

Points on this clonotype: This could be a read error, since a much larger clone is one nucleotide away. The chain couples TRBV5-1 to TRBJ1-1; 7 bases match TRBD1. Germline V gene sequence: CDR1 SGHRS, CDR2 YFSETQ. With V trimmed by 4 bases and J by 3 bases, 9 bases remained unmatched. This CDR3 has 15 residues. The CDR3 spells CASSIPRDSHTEAFF. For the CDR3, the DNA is TGCGCCAGCAGCATACCGCGGGACAGTCACACTGAAGCTTTCTTT. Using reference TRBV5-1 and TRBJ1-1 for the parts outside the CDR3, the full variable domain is KAGVTQTPRYLIKTRGQQVTLSCSPISGHRSVSWYQQTPGQGLQFLFEYFSETQRNKGNFPGRFSGRQFSNSRSEMNVSTLELGDSALYLCASSIPRDSHTEAFFGQGTRLTVV.

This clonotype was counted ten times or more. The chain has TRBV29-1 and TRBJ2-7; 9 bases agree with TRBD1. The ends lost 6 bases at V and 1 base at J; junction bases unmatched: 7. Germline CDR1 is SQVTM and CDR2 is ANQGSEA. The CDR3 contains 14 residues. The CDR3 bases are TGCAGCGTAGAGGGACAGGGAGTGTCCTACGAGCAGTACTTC. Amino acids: CSVEGQGVSYEQYF.

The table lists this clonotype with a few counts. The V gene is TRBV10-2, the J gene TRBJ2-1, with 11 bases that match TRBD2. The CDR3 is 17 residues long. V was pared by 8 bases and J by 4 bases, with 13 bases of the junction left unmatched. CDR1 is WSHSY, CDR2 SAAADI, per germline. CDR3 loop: CASRWNLGTSGYNEQFF. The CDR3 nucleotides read TGCGCCAGCCGATGGAATCTAGGGACTAGCGGATACAATGAGCAGTTCTTC.

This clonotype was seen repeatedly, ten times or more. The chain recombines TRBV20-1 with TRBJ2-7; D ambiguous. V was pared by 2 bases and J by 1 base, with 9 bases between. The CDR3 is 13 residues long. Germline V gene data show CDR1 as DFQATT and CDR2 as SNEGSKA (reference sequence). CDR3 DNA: TGCAGTGCTAGAACAGACATATCCTACGAGCAGTACTTC. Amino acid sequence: CSARTDISYEQYF.

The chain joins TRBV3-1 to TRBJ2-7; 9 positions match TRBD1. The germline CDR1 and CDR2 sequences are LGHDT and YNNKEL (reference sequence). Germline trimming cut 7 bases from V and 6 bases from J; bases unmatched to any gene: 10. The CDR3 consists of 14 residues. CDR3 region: CASTTGTGWVEQYF. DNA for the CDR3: TGTGCCAGCACCACCGGGACAGGGTGGGTCGAGCAGTACTTC.

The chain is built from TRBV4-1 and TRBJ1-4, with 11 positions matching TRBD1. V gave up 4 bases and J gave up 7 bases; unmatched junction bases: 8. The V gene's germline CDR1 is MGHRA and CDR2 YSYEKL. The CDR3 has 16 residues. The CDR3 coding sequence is TGCGCCAGCAGCCTCCCGTGGACAGGGGGCGTTGAAAAACTGTTTTTT. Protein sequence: CASSLPWTGGVEKLFF.

The CDR3 loop is CASSLGITEAFF. The CDR3 DNA reads TGTGCCAGCAGCTTGGGTATTACTGAAGCTTTCTTT. This sequence joins TRBV5-5 and TRBJ1-1; no clear D. Looked up from germline, CDR1 is SGHKS and CDR2 is YYEKEE (reference sequence). This CDR3 contains 12 residues. Deletions cut 0 bases from V and 5 bases from J, with 5 bases between. Combining the CDR3 with reference TRBV5-5 and TRBJ1-1 gives the whole variable domain DAGVTQSPTHLIKTRGQQVTLRCSPISGHKSVSWYQQVLGQGPQFIFQYYEKEERGRGNFPDRFSARQFPNYSSELNVNALLLGDSALYLCASSLGITEAFFGQGTRLTVV.

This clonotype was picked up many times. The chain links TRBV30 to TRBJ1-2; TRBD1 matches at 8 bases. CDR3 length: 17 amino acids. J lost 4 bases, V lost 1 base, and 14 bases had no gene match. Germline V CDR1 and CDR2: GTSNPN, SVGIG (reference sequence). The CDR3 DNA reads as TGTGCCTGGAGTGACCCCCGGACAGGGAAATTGAGCTATGGCTACACCTTC. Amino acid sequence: CAWSDPRTGKLSYGYTF.

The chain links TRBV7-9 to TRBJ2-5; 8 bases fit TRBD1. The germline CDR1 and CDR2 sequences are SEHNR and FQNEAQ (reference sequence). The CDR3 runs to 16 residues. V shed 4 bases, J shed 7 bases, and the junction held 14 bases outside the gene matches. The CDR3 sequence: CASSSAASGTGGTQYF. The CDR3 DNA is TGTGCCAGCAGCTCAGCAGCCTCCGGGACAGGAGGGACCCAGTACTTC.

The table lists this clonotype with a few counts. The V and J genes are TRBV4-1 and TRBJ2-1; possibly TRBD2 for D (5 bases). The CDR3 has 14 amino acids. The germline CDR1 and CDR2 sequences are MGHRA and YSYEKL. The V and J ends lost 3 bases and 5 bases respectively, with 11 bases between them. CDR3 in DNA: TGCGCCAGCAGCCATCCCGGACTGGACAATGAGCAGTTCTTC. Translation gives CASSHPGLDNEQFF.

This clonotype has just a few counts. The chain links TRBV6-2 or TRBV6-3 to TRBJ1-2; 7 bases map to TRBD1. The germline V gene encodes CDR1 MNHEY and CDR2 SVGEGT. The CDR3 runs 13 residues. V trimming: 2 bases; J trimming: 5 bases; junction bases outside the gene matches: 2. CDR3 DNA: TGTGCCAGCAGTTACGACAGGGAGTATGGCTACACCTTC. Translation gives CASSYDREYGYTF.

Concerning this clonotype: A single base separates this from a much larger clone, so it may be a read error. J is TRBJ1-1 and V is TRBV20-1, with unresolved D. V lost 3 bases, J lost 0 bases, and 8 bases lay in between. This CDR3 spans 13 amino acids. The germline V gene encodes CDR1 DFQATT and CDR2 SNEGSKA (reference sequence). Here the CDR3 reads CSARADMNTEAFF. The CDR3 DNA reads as TGCAGTGCTAGGGCAGATATGAACACTGAAGCTTTCTTT.

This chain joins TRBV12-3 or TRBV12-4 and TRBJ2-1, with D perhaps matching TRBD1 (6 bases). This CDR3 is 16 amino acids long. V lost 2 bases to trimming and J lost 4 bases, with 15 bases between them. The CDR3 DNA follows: TGTGCCAGCAGTTTACCCCGGGGACAAAGTTACAATGAGCAGTTCTTC. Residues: CASSLPRGQSYNEQFF.

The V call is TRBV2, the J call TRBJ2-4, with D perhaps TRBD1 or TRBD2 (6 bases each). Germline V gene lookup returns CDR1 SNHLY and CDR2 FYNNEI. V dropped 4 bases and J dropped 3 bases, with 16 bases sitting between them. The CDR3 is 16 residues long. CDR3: CASSVVRDTGKNIQYF. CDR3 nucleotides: TGTGCCAGCAGTGTTGTGCGGGACACTGGCAAAAACATTCAGTACTTC.

The chain's CDR3 is CVTTPGHQLFSSGNTIYF. For the CDR3, the DNA is TGTGTCACCACGCCGGGACACCAGCTTTTTAGCTCTGGAAACACCATATATTTT. The rearrangement joins TRBV19 to TRBJ1-3; a possible D gene is TRBD1 (6 bases). CDR1 and CDR2 (germline): LNHDA, SQIVND (reference sequence). The CDR3 has 18 amino acids.

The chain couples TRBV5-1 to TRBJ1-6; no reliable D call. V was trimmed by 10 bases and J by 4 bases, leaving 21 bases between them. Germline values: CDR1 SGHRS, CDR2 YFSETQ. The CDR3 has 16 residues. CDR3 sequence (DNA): TGCGCCTGTCGGAAGTACACAACGGAATATAATTCACCCCTCCACTTT. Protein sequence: CACRKYTTEYNSPLHF.